This T cell receptor (beta chain) was obtained from a study of Graves' ophthalmopathy and Graves' hyperthyroidism. RNA transcripts served as template for amplifying TCR beta CDR3 sequences. The first-round RT-PCR employed HTBI primers together with the Qiagen OneStep RT-PCR kit. A multiplex PCR was then performed as the second round. TCRdb reprocessed the multiplex PCR reads with MiXCR, giving one entry per CDR3 protein. The sample records roughly 400,000 distinct CDR3 sequences, around 16% being singletons. Study results and caveats: Most thyroid clonotypes expanded beyond 0.001 frequency were also found in blood.

Remarks on this clonotype: The antigen remains undetermined.

Germline CDR1 and CDR2: SNHLY and FYNNEI. The V gene end was trimmed by 8 bases and the J gene end by 6 bases; junction bases not matched to a gene: 5. The CDR3 is made up of 12 amino acids. The TCR originated in a woman between 18 and 30 years old with Graves' ophthalmopathy. Sequenced: peripheral blood. The chain joins TRBV2 to TRBJ2-7; TRBD2 matches at 9 bases. CDR3 bases: TGTGCCAGCGCTAGCGGGGTCGGCGAGCAGTACTTC. It yields the protein CASASGVGEQYF.